The rows below give T cell receptor beta chains drawn from one sample of a study of identical twins. Via MiXCR, TCRdb re-called the 5' RACE reads, giving one row per CDR3 protein. Of under 300,000 distinct CDR3 sequences listed, approximately 11% were seen once; the top ten hold around 4%. The data also belong to a second study, concerning yellow fever vaccine responses in identical twins.

The sequenced sample was memory (CD45RO+) T cells sorted from blood. The receptor set was obtained from a woman younger than 35 in good health. CDR3s include the opening cysteine and the closing phenylalanine or tryptophan. A D gene is named only where the DNA matches it firmly. Clone size is not always given. Where it is, it says once, few, many or a class for expanded clones.

j_call d_call clone_size v_call cdr3_aa cdr3_nt
TRBJ1-5 NA many TRBV7-9 CASSLRQDQPQHF TGTGCCAGCAGCCTTCGACAGGATCAGCCCCAGCATTTT
TRBJ2-3 TRBD2 NA TRBV24-1 CATSDSRLAGGRSTDTQYF TGTGCCACCAGTGATTCTAGACTAGCGGGGGGGCGGAGCACAGATACGCAGTATTTT
TRBJ2-1 NA few TRBV20-1 CSTNFESSYNEQFF TGCAGTACTAATTTCGAGAGCTCCTACAATGAGCAGTTCTTC
TRBJ2-7 NA many TRBV5-6 CASHRGSSYEQYF TGTGCCAGCCACAGAGGCAGCTCCTACGAGCAGTACTTC
TRBJ2-2 NA few TRBV6-4 CASSGQAGTGELFF TGTGCCAGCAGTGGACAGGCGGGCACCGGGGAGCTGTTTTTT
TRBJ2-7 TRBD1 NA TRBV6-2/TRBV6-3 CASSDRGREQYF TGTGCCAGCAGCGACAGGGGCCGCGAGCAGTACTTC
TRBJ2-1 TRBD2 few TRBV7-8 CASSLVSGGSPYNEQFF TGTGCCAGCAGCTTAGTTTCCGGCGGGAGCCCCTACAATGAGCAGTTCTTC
TRBJ2-5 NA few TRBV6-1 CASSEKRGETQYF TGTGCCAGCAGTGAAAAAAGGGGGGAGACCCAGTACTTC
TRBJ2-5 NA NA TRBV24-1 CATSDPDRFSETQYF TGTGCCACCAGTGACCCCGACAGGTTCTCGGAGACCCAGTACTTC
TRBJ2-2 TRBD1 NA TRBV5-1 CASSLRTGYTGELFF TGCGCCAGCAGCCTCCGGACAGGTTACACCGGGGAGCTGTTTTTT
TRBJ1-4 NA many TRBV12-3/TRBV12-4 CASSLGTRKSEKLFF TGTGCCAGCAGTTTAGGGACGCGGAAGAGTGAAAAACTGTTTTTT
TRBJ2-1 TRBD2 few TRBV20-1 CSARDLVAGGYNEQFF TGCAGTGCTAGAGATTTGGTAGCGGGAGGTTACAATGAGCAGTTCTTC
TRBJ2-3 NA few TRBV10-3 CAIGSSGSTDTQYF TGTGCCATCGGCAGCAGCGGAAGCACAGATACGCAGTATTTT
TRBJ1-1 NA NA TRBV7-9 CASRLRTGSNTEAFF TGTGCCAGCAGATTGAGAACGGGTTCGAACACTGAAGCTTTCTTT
TRBJ2-5 NA NA TRBV4-3 CASSQDTGNQETQYF TGCGCCAGCAGCCAAGATACGGGAAACCAAGAGACCCAGTACTTC
TRBJ2-3 NA many TRBV20-1 CSARDWRGAQYF TGCAGTGCTAGGGACTGGCGGGGAGCGCAGTATTTT
TRBJ2-4 NA NA TRBV4-3 CASSQDLLGSNLAKNIQYF TGCGCCAGCAGCCAAGATTTGCTGGGCAGCAACCTAGCCAAAAACATTCAGTACTTC
TRBJ2-3 NA many TRBV27 CASSLDSNPSTDTQYF TGTGCCAGCAGTCTGGACAGCAACCCTAGCACAGATACGCAGTATTTT
TRBJ2-6 TRBD1 NA TRBV10-2 CASSELPRDRGPGANVLTF TGCGCCAGCAGTGAACTTCCGCGGGACAGGGGGCCTGGGGCCAACGTCCTGACTTTC
TRBJ1-1 NA few TRBV7-9 CASTWDAEAFF TGTGCCAGCACCTGGGATGCTGAAGCTTTCTTT
TRBJ2-3 NA few TRBV18 CASSPPSRDTQYF TGTGCCAGCTCACCACCGTCGCGGGATACGCAGTATTTT
TRBJ2-1 NA few TRBV15 CATSRGEEGYNEQFF TGTGCCACCAGCAGAGGGGAGGAGGGGTACAATGAGCAGTTCTTC
TRBJ1-5 NA NA TRBV6-2/TRBV6-3 CASSYSPGGYSNQPQHF TGTGCCAGCAGTTACTCCCCGGGGGGATATAGCAATCAGCCCCAGCATTTT
TRBJ2-5 NA NA TRBV7-2 CASSSKGETQYF TGTGCCAGCAGCTCGAAAGGGGAGACCCAGTACTTC
TRBJ2-4 NA NA TRBV7-2 CASSPRDIQYF TGTGCCAGCAGCCCGAGGGACATTCAGTACTTC
TRBJ2-7 TRBD1 NA TRBV11-2 CASSLRQGSSHF TGTGCCAGCAGCCTCCGACAGGGATCGAGCCATTTC
TRBJ2-1 NA many TRBV12-3/TRBV12-4 CASTGYNEQFF TGTGCCAGCACCGGGTACAATGAGCAGTTCTTC
TRBJ2-1 TRBD2 many TRBV7-2 CASSYGLAGVPNEQFF TGTGCCAGCAGCTACGGACTAGCGGGAGTGCCCAATGAGCAGTTCTTC
TRBJ2-3 TRBD2 many TRBV7-6 CASSLGLAGTSTDTQYF TGTGCCAGCAGCCTGGGACTAGCGGGGACTAGCACAGATACGCAGTATTTT
TRBJ2-1 NA NA TRBV12-3/TRBV12-4 CASRVNLEQFF TGTGCCAGCAGGGTGAACCTAGAGCAGTTCTTC
TRBJ1-5 TRBD1 NA TRBV6-2/TRBV6-3 CASSRQGRDQPQHF TGTGCCAGCAGCCGACAGGGACGCGATCAGCCCCAGCATTTT
TRBJ2-5 NA many TRBV4-1 CASSQVEQETQYF TGCGCCAGCAGCCAAGTGGAACAAGAGACCCAGTACTTC
TRBJ2-2 NA NA TRBV2 CASTGRNWEENTGELFF TGTGCCAGCACCGGGCGTAATTGGGAGGAGAACACCGGGGAGCTGTTTTTT
TRBJ2-1 TRBD2 few TRBV3-1 CASSHRLAGGINSTFF TGTGCCAGCAGCCACCGACTAGCGGGGGGCATTAACAGTACGTTCTTC
TRBJ2-7 TRBD2 few TRBV6-2/TRBV6-3 CASSYSLAGGSGRRAYEQYF TGTGCCAGCAGTTACTCGCTAGCGGGGGGGTCGGGGCGTCGTGCCTACGAGCAGTACTTC
TRBJ1-4 NA NA TRBV6-5 CASSYMTGGGEKLFF TGTGCCAGCAGTTACATGACGGGAGGTGGGGAAAAACTGTTTTTT
TRBJ2-5 TRBD2 many TRBV20-1 CSARISGSLRETQYF TGCAGTGCTAGGATTAGCGGGAGCCTCCGAGAGACCCAGTACTTC
TRBJ2-5 TRBD2 NA TRBV4-3 CASSLRGGEETQYF TGCGCCAGCAGCCTCCGGGGGGGAGAAGAGACCCAGTACTTC
TRBJ1-5 NA NA TRBV7-9 CASRARGPDQPQHF TGTGCCAGCAGGGCCCGGGGCCCTGATCAGCCCCAGCATTTT
TRBJ2-4 TRBD1 many TRBV5-1 CASSLLGTDFVNIQYF TGCGCCAGCAGCTTGCTTGGGACAGACTTTGTTAATATTCAGTACTTC
TRBJ2-4 TRBD2 NA TRBV12-3/TRBV12-4 CASCLVRAGEVTKNIQYF TGTGCCAGCTGTTTAGTTAGGGCGGGAGAGGTCACCAAAAACATTCAGTACTTC
TRBJ2-5 TRBD2 NA TRBV3-1 CASSQPIAGVQETQYF TGTGCCAGCAGCCAACCGATAGCGGGGGTCCAAGAGACCCAGTACTTC
TRBJ1-3 TRBD1 NA TRBV20-1 CSASPGTGRNTIYF TGCAGTGCTAGCCCCGGGACAGGGAGAAACACCATATATTTT
TRBJ2-7 NA NA TRBV6-2/TRBV6-3 CASNPGGRGYEQYF TGTGCCAGCAACCCCGGTGGACGCGGGTACGAGCAGTACTTC
TRBJ1-5 NA few TRBV3-1 CASSQDRQAPKPQHF TGTGCCAGCAGCCAAGACCGCCAAGCGCCAAAGCCCCAGCATTTT
TRBJ2-1 NA few TRBV29-1 CSVRTGVGLAQYNEQFF TGCAGCGTACGTACAGGGGTCGGACTAGCACAATACAATGAGCAGTTCTTC
TRBJ1-1 NA few TRBV5-1 CASSLEQANTEAFF TGCGCCAGCAGCTTGGAGCAGGCGAACACTGAAGCTTTCTTT